This TCR beta chain emerged from a study of vaccination and CD4 T cells after COVID-19. The overall study: Two Hispanic individuals were among six male and four female convalescent patients. A vaccine, either BNT162b2 or mRNA-1273, was given to participants in two doses. The authors exposed cells to overlapping spike peptides derived from SARS-CoV-2, HCoV-NL63, HCoV-OC43 and HCoV-229E. Control cultures were supplied with a CEFX pool, an HIV-1 Nef pool, or no peptide at all.

Once obtained from cultured CD4+ T cells, the DNA was sequenced using the Oncomine TCR Beta short-read assay. MiXCR was run by TCRdb on the PCR reads, yielding one entry per CDR3 protein. This repertoire shows fewer than 6,500 distinct CDR3 sequences, roughly 36% found once; its top ten account for approximately 28%. This CDR3 is built from 13 residues. Germline loops: CDR1 DFQATT, CDR2 SNEGSKA (reference sequence). Trimming at V came to 6 bases and at J to 3 bases, leaving 5 bases not matched to a gene. Treatment: 10-day PBMC culture with coronavirus spike peptide pools or control peptides (ViraFEST assay). During the years 2011-2018, before the COVID-19 pandemic, the unexposed donor's CD4+ T cells were collected. A remark on this clonotype: Its antigen remains unidentified.

Sample: CD4+ T cells from blood, cultured in vitro. The chain uses TRBV20-1 and TRBJ1-1; 9 positions agree with TRBD1. The receptor's source is a human donor in good health. Here the CDR3 reads CSASTGGHTEAFF. The CDR3, as DNA: TGCAGTGCGTCGACAGGGGGGCACACTGAAGCTTTCTTT.